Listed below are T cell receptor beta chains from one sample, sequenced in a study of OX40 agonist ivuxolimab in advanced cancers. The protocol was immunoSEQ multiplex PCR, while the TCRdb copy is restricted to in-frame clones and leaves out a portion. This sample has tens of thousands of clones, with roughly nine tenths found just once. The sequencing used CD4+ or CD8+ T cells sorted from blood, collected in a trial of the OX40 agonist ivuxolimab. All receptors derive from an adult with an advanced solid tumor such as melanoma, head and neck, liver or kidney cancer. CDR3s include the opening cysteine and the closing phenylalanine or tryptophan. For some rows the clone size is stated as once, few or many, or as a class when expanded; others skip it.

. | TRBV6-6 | CASSYSQGYEQYF
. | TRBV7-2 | CASSLDGGLSYNEQFF
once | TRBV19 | CASSRGGSNEKLFF
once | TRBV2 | CASSITRQGQGQPQHF
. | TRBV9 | CASSVGPGAYEQYF
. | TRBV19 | CASRANSYEQYF
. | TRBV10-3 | CAISASSGRASEGETQYF
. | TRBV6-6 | CVGMGGAKGGNTIYF
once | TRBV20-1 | CSARDSNEQFF
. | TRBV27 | CASSPLGRGGNQPQHF
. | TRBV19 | CASSTTGGPYEQYF
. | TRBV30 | CAWSGGPYEQYF
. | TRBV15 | CATRQGGEAFF
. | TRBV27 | CASSLQSRGLYEQYF
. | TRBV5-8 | CASSLLLAGVKGFYEQYF
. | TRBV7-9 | CASSSPPDRGYEQYF
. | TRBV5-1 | CASSSGRTGTYGELFF
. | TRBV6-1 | CASSERGRGGLNGYTF
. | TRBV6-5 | CASSREMGVYEQYF
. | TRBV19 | CASSLGTTNEQFF
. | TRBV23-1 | CASSQSTRFTSGIWGLRQYF
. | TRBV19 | CASTNSQGDGYTF
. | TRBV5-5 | CASSFPTGPQETQYF
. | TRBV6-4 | CASSELSGANVLTF
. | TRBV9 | CASSAPAAPSTDTQYF
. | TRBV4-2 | CASSPTTAGLQETQYF
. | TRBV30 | CAWSVPDGPQHF
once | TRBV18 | CASSPVGDTTYEQYF
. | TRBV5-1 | CASSLDSGNTIYF
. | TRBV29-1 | CSVGGGNQPQHF
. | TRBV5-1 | CASSTGGSQETQYF
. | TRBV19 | CASRGEDRTTYEQYF
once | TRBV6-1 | CASRHGQVPYEQYF
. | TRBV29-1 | CSVDRAGGGTDTQYF
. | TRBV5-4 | CASSLTGPTEAFF
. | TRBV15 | CATSKQGAYEQYF
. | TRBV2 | CASRLSGSTGELFF
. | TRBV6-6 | CASREGPNLGNTIYF
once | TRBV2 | CASVRGSEETQYF
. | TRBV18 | CASSPKNYATNEKLFF
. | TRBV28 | CASRSPGGNIQYF
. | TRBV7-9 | CASSPRSGRGMNNEQFF
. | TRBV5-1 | CASAPEGYYEQYF
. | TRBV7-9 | CASNGGGGKQYF
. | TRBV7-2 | CASSQGRGQPQHF